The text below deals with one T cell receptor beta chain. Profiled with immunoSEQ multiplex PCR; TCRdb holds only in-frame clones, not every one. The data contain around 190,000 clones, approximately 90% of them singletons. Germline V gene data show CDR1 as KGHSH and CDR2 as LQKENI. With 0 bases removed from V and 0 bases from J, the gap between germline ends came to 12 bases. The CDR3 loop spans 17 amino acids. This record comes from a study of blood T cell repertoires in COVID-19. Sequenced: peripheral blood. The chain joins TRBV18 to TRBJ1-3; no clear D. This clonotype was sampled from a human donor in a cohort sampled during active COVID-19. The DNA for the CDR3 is TGTGCCAGCTCACCACCGCTCCGGAGCTCCTCTGGAAACACCATATATTTT. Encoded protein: CASSPPLRSSSGNTIYF. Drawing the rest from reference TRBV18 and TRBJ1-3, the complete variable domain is NAGVMQNPRHLVRRRGQEARLRCSPMKGHSHVYWYRQLPEEGLKFMVYLQKENIIDESGMPKERFSAEFPKEGPSILRIQQVVRGDSAAYFCASSPPLRSSSGNTIYFGEGSWLTVV.